This TCR beta chain was captured by sequencing in a study of CD8 T cells in Susac syndrome. RNA in amounts of about 0.5 to 1 ug was reverse transcribed with random hexamers. TCRdb re-analysed the immunoSEQ multiplex PCR reads in MiXCR, keeping a single row per CDR3 protein. The profile shows roughly 110,000 distinct CDR3 sequences, roughly 94% of them singletons. The V gene end was trimmed by 6 bases and the J gene end by 5 bases; junction bases not matched to a gene: 5. The germline V gene has CDR1 LGHNA and CDR2 YNFKEQ. The CDR3 contains 13 residues. Input material: CD8+ T cells from PBMCs. The chain employs TRBV4-2 and TRBJ2-5, with 8 bases aligning to TRBD1. The TCR comes from a human donor with Susac syndrome. The CDR3 DNA sequence: TGTGCCAGCAGGGCAGGGGGCGGGGAGACCCAGTACTTC. Protein: CASRAGGGETQYF.